The 17 T cell receptor beta chains in this list originate from one sample, sequenced in a study of PD-1 blockade in classical Hodgkin lymphoma. Only in-frame clones appear in the TCRdb table, and some are missing; sequencing was by immunoSEQ multiplex PCR. The sample shows around 50,000 clones, around 76% of them seen only once. Sample time point: cycle 4 day 1 (C4D1), after 6 weeks of nivolumab. Every single patient, without exception, relapsed after autologous stem cell transplantation, and brentuximab vedotin exposure varied. Sample: peripheral blood mononuclear cells (PBMCs), taken before the fourth cycle of nivolumab. These receptors were collected from a human donor with classical Hodgkin lymphoma.

The rearrangement uses TRBV11-2 and TRBJ2-2; D is unresolved. There are 15 residues in the CDR3. Germline CDR1 reads SGHAT; CDR2 reads FQNNGV. The V end lost 3 bases, the J end lost 0 bases, and 8 bases lay between the germline ends. The CDR3 DNA reads TGTGCCAGCAGCTTGGACGCCGCGAACACCGGGGAGCTGTTTTTT. Translation: CASSLDAANTGELFF.

The chain carries TRBV27 and TRBJ1-1, with D tentatively TRBD1 (5 bases). The V gene's germline CDR1 is MNHEY and CDR2 SMNVEV (reference sequence). The CDR3 has 15 residues. V lost 6 bases and J 8 bases, leaving 22 bases between the germline ends. The CDR3: CASSRKSGGVAEAFF. The CDR3 DNA reads TGTGCCAGCAGCCGAAAAAGCGGGGGAGTAGCCGAAGCTTTCTTT.

This chain links TRBV7-6 with TRBJ1-1, with D maybe TRBD1 (6 bases). This CDR3 region has 14 residues. Trimming removed 0 bases at V and 7 bases at J, with 12 bases between. The germline gives CDR1 SGHVS, CDR2 FNYEAQ. DNA for the CDR3: TGTGCCAGCAGCTTAGCGGGGACACACAATGAAGCTTTCTTT. Translated: CASSLAGTHNEAFF.

J is TRBJ2-7 and V is TRBV25-1; 8 bases are shared with TRBD2. The CDR3 consists of 13 residues. Unmatched junction bases numbered 4, after V lost 5 bases and J lost 4 bases. The germline CDR1 and CDR2 sequences are MGHDK and SYGVNS. The CDR3 DNA reads TGTGCCAGCAGTAGGGCGGGAGGTTACGAGCAGTACTTC. Its protein product is CASSRAGGYEQYF.

The chain employs TRBV6-5 and TRBJ2-2; TRBD2 is a possible D gene (5 bases). Trimming removed 0 bases from V and 6 bases from J, with 14 bases in between. The CDR3 has 16 residues. From germline, CDR1 is MNHEY and CDR2 SVGAGI. DNA of the CDR3: TGTGCCAGCAGTTACTCGCGGAGGTCGGTTCCCGGGGAGCTGTTTTTT. This encodes CASSYSRRSVPGELFF.

V gene TRBV19 combines with J gene TRBJ1-2; D is unclear. The CDR3 is made up of 15 amino acids. CDR1 and CDR2 from the germline V gene are LNHDA and SQIVND (reference sequence). V lost 4 bases and J lost 0, with 12 bases in between. The CDR3 DNA reads as TGTGCCAGTAGTACGAATGGCTTCCCTAACTATGGCTACACCTTC. Translating gives CASSTNGFPNYGYTF.

The chain combines TRBV6-6 with TRBJ2-2; maybe TRBD1 (6 bases). Germline CDR1 MNHNY, CDR2 SVGAGI (reference sequence). V gave up 0 bases and J gave up 2 bases, with 10 bases separating them. The CDR3 length is 16 residues. Here the CDR3 reads CASSYSSGVNTGELFF. The CDR3 nucleotides read TGTGCCAGCAGTTACTCCTCAGGGGTAAACACCGGGGAGCTGTTTTTT.

The rearrangement links TRBV29-1 to TRBJ1-2; the D is unclear. The germline V and J ends were trimmed by 4 bases and 3 bases, with 21 bases remaining between them. Per germline, CDR1 SQVTM and CDR2 ANQGSEA. The CDR3 spans 16 residues. The chain's CDR3 is CSVGNLGRTFDYGYTF. In nucleotides, the CDR3 is TGCAGCGTTGGGAATCTAGGCAGGACGTTCGACTATGGCTACACCTTC.

This chain connects TRBV29-1 to TRBJ1-1, with no clear D. The CDR3 has 13 residues. V was shortened by 4 bases and J by 4 bases, with 13 bases between the two germline ends. Germline CDR1 is SQVTM and CDR2 is ANQGSEA. CDR3 DNA sequence: TGCAGCGTTGTATCTCAAACGGGCACTGAAGCTTTCTTT. It specifies CSVVSQTGTEAFF.

The rearrangement joins TRBV7-6 to TRBJ2-1, with D unclear. CDR3 size: 12 residues. Germline values: CDR1 SGHVS, CDR2 FNYEAQ. V was shortened by 6 bases and J by 7 bases, with 10 bases between the two germline ends. Here the CDR3 DNA reads TGTGCCAGCAGGGGATGGCGAAATGAGCAGTTCTTC. Protein product: CASRGWRNEQFF.

The chain is built from TRBV11-2 and TRBJ2-7, with D hard to call. Per germline, CDR1 SGHAT and CDR2 FQNNGV. V dropped 5 bases and J dropped 6 bases, with 11 bases sitting between them. CDR3 length equals 12 residues. The CDR3 sequence: CASSRSTVEQYF. CDR3 nucleotide sequence: TGTGCCAGCAGCCGGAGCACTGTCGAGCAGTACTTC.

The CDR3 sequence is CASSLLVGVQYEQYF. CDR3 sequence (DNA): TGTGCCAGCAGCTTACTTGTCGGGGTTCAGTACGAGCAGTACTTC. The chain couples TRBV7-9 to TRBJ2-7; D is possibly TRBD2 (5 bases). Deletions cut 2 bases from V and 4 bases from J, with 15 bases between. This CDR3 is 15 amino acids long. The V gene's germline CDR1 is SEHNR and CDR2 FQNEAQ (reference sequence).

V and J are TRBV11-2 and TRBJ2-7; 9 nucleotides line up with TRBD1. The CDR3 contains 19 residues. From germline, CDR1 is SGHAT and CDR2 FQNNGV. The V gene end was trimmed by 1 base and the J gene end by 5 bases; junction bases not matched to a gene: 18. CDR3 sequence: CASSLVKGSKRDRVHEQYF. The CDR3 region has the DNA TGTGCCAGCAGCTTAGTTAAGGGGTCGAAAAGGGACAGGGTCCACGAGCAGTACTTC.

The CDR3 bases are TGTGCCAGCAGCCCCCGGACTAGCGGTAACACCGGGGAGCTGTTTTTT. This codes for CASSPRTSGNTGELFF. The chain couples TRBV11-2 to TRBJ2-2; 10 positions match TRBD2. From germline, CDR1 is SGHAT and CDR2 FQNNGV. Trimming cost V 5 bases and J 2 bases; bases outside gene matches: 5. The CDR3 sequence is 16 residues long.

The rearrangement uses TRBV7-2 and TRBJ2-7; possibly TRBD2 for D (5 bases). This CDR3 has 14 residues. Germline V gene sequence: CDR1 SGHTA, CDR2 FQGNSA. Deletions cut 3 bases from V and 7 bases from J, with 16 bases between. The CDR3 sequence is CASSLETLRGEQYF. CDR3 DNA: TGTGCCAGCAGCTTGGAGACCCTTCGGGGAGAGCAGTACTTC.

This chain uses TRBV7-2 with TRBJ2-3; D unclear. V was shortened by 1 base and J by 5 bases, with 10 bases between the two germline ends. The CDR3 is 14 residues long. CDR1 SGHTA and CDR2 FQGNSA come from the germline V gene. The CDR3 here is CASSLEALRDTQYF. The CDR3 DNA sequence: TGTGCCAGCAGCTTAGAGGCATTGCGAGATACGCAGTATTTT.

The gene calls are TRBV5-6 and TRBJ1-1; the D gene is possibly TRBD1 (6 bases). Trimming took 6 bases from V and 3 from J, leaving 21 bases between them. The CDR3 spans 16 residues. Germline CDR1 SGHDT, CDR2 YYEEEE. CDR3 loop: CASTIGRGREDTEAFF. The CDR3 coding sequence is TGTGCCAGCACCATTGGCAGGGGACGCGAGGACACTGAAGCTTTCTTT.